These 28 T cell receptor beta chains came from one sample sequenced in a study of early T cells in non-severe SARS-CoV-2 infection. Using its own MiXCR run on the 5' RACE reads, TCRdb lists one record per CDR3 protein. Here the sample spans about 36,000 distinct CDR3 sequences, 5% to 6% being singletons. Sequencing used whole blood. The receptors shown here come from an adult who was a healthcare worker with PCR-confirmed SARS-CoV-2 infection or an uninfected control (not recorded which).

This clonotype was found many times. The rearrangement links TRBV3-1 to TRBJ2-7; 7 bases line up with TRBD2. Looked up from germline, CDR1 is LGHDT and CDR2 is YNNKEL (reference sequence). This CDR3 is 14 amino acids long. V dropped 4 bases and J dropped 5; count of bases not matched to a gene: 8. DNA of the CDR3: TGTGCCAGCAGCCCCGCACTAGCGAAGAACGAGCAGTACTTC. Its protein is CASSPALAKNEQYF.

This clonotype was counted ten times or more. This sequence joins TRBV12-5 and TRBJ2-1; TRBD2 matches 8 bases. The CDR3 is 12 amino acids. Trimming cost V 5 bases and J 9 bases; bases outside gene matches: 3. CDR1 is LGHNT and CDR2 is FRNRAP in the germline V gene. The CDR3 DNA is TGTGCTAGTGGTCTAGCGGGTAGTGAGCAGTTCTTC. Translation: CASGLAGSEQFF.

Ten or more counts support this clonotype. The CDR3 DNA reads TGTGCCAGCTCACTGACAGGGCTCTCAAATCAGCCCCAGCATTTT. Translated: CASSLTGLSNQPQHF. The rearrangement joins TRBV18 to TRBJ1-5; 7 bases line up with TRBD1. This CDR3 has 15 amino acids. Germline CDR1 is KGHSH and CDR2 is LQKENI. J was trimmed by 4 bases and V by 4 bases; bases with no gene match: 7.

This clonotype was found many times. The chain links TRBV4-3 to TRBJ2-5; no firm D call. CDR1 LGHNA and CDR2 YSLEER come from the germline V gene. The V end was cut by 4 bases, the J end by 7 bases, with 4 bases between. CDR3 length: 10 residues. The CDR3 loop reads CASSPRTQYF. CDR3 coding DNA: TGCGCCAGCAGCCCGAGGACCCAGTACTTC.

This clonotype showed up many times. The gene calls are TRBV11-3 and TRBJ1-1; D gene unclear. Trimming left V 3 bases short and J 1 base short, with 6 bases between. The germline V gene has CDR1 SGHNT and CDR2 YENEEA. The CDR3 is 13 amino acids. The CDR3: CASSFRKNTEAFF. For the CDR3, the DNA is TGTGCCAGCAGCTTCAGGAAGAACACTGAAGCTTTCTTT. Full variable domain (missing parts from reference TRBV11-3 and TRBJ1-1): EAGVVQSPRYKIIEKKQPVAFWCNPISGHNTLYWYLQNLGQGPELLIRYENEEAVDDSQLPKDRFSAERLKGVDSTLKIQPAELGDSAVYLCASSFRKNTEAFFGQGTRLTVV.

J is TRBJ2-7 and V is TRBV7-9; D unclear. The CDR3 is made up of 14 amino acids. Germline CDR1 reads SEHNR; CDR2 reads FQNEAQ (reference sequence). The V end lost 5 bases, the J end lost 5 bases, and 16 bases lay between the germline ends. CDR3 amino acids: CASSPVGSINEQYF. Written as DNA, the CDR3 is TGTGCCAGCAGCCCCGTGGGTAGCATCAACGAGCAGTACTTC.

This clonotype was detected many times. The chain couples TRBV5-1 to TRBJ1-2; D is unclear. The CDR3 contains 14 residues. The V gene's germline CDR1 is SGHRS and CDR2 YFSETQ. V lost 0 bases to trimming and J lost 2 bases, with 8 bases between them. The CDR3 region is CASSLDEGNYGYTF. The CDR3 DNA reads as TGCGCCAGCAGCTTGGATGAGGGAAACTATGGCTACACCTTC.

Ten or more counts support this clonotype. This sequence joins TRBV15 and TRBJ2-2, with D possibly matching TRBD2 (5 bases). Germline CDR1 reads LNHNV; CDR2 reads YYDKDF (reference sequence). Trimming left V 0 bases short and J 3 bases short, with 11 bases between. This CDR3 has 16 amino acids. Here the CDR3 reads CATSRDIPRDTGELFF. The CDR3 DNA is TGTGCCACCAGCAGAGATATACCGAGGGACACCGGGGAGCTGTTTTTT.

This clonotype was counted at least ten times. This chain joins TRBV6-5 and TRBJ2-2, with TRBD2 matching over 15 bases. Germline V lookup: CDR1 MNHEY, CDR2 SVGAGI. The CDR3 loop spans 16 amino acids. J lost 6 bases, V lost 5 bases, and 4 bases had no gene match. The DNA for the CDR3 is TGTGCCAGCAGTCACAGGACTAGCGGGAGGGCCGGGGAGCTGTTTTTT. Protein product: CASSHRTSGRAGELFF.

In this sample, this clonotype turned up many times. The chain couples TRBV30 to TRBJ2-2; 8 bases line up with TRBD1. CDR3 length: 14 amino acids. V lost 5 bases, J lost 4 bases, and 6 bases stayed unmatched. Germline V gene lookup returns CDR1 GTSNPN and CDR2 SVGIG (reference sequence). CDR3 nucleotides: TGTGCCTGGTCGACAGGGGATTTCACCGGGGAGCTGTTTTTT. Translation: CAWSTGDFTGELFF.

The chain is built from TRBV7-9 and TRBJ2-7; 8 bases align to TRBD2. Trimming cost V 2 bases and J 1 base; bases outside gene matches: 4. CDR1 and CDR2 (germline): SEHNR, FQNEAQ (reference sequence). The CDR3 extends over 15 amino acids. CDR3 in amino acids: CASSLLVAGSYEQYF. The CDR3 region has the DNA TGTGCCAGCAGCTTATTGGTAGCGGGGTCCTACGAGCAGTACTTC. The whole variable domain, filled in from reference TRBV7-9 and TRBJ2-7, reads DTGVSQNPRHKITKRGQNVTFRCDPISEHNRLYWYRQTLGQGPEFLTYFQNEAQLEKSRLLSDRFSAERPKGSFSTLEIQRTEQGDSAMYLCASSLLVAGSYEQYFGPGTRLTVT.

This clonotype appeared a few times. The chain couples TRBV9 to TRBJ2-2; no firm D call. CDR1 is SGDLS, CDR2 YYNGEE, per germline. The germline V and J ends were trimmed by 0 bases and 7 bases, with 7 bases remaining between them. There are 13 residues in the CDR3. CDR3 residues: CASSVVGNGELFF. Written as DNA, the CDR3 is TGTGCCAGCAGCGTAGTCGGAAACGGGGAGCTGTTTTTT.

This clonotype was detected a few times. The genes are TRBV5-1 and TRBJ2-3; D might be TRBD2 (6 bases). The germline V gene has CDR1 SGHRS and CDR2 YFSETQ. This CDR3 spans 14 amino acids. Trimming shortened V by 3 bases and J by 5 bases, and 13 bases separated the two germline ends. The CDR3 DNA reads as TGCGCCAGCAGCTACCTGGCGGGAATAGATACGCAGTATTTT. Translating gives CASSYLAGIDTQYF. Complete variable domain (other parts from reference TRBV5-1 and TRBJ2-3): KAGVTQTPRYLIKTRGQQVTLSCSPISGHRSVSWYQQTPGQGLQFLFEYFSETQRNKGNFPGRFSGRQFSNSRSEMNVSTLELGDSALYLCASSYLAGIDTQYFGPGTRLTVL.

The sample holds many counts of this clonotype. The chain links TRBV5-1 to TRBJ2-1; D remains ambiguous. Deletions cut 6 bases from V and 7 bases from J, with 11 bases between. Germline CDR1 is SGHRS and CDR2 is YFSETQ. This CDR3 has 12 residues. In nucleotides, the CDR3 is TGCGCCAGCAATTCCGAAGGGAATGAGCAGTTCTTC. This translates into CASNSEGNEQFF.

This clonotype was counted at least ten times. The CDR3 sequence is CACTGLSEKLFF. The CDR3, as DNA: TGTGCCTGTACTGGCTTGTCTGAAAAACTGTTTTTT. The rearrangement uses TRBV30 and TRBJ1-4; no firm D call. With 6 bases removed from V and 7 bases from J, the gap between germline ends came to 12 bases. This CDR3 region has 12 residues. Germline assignment: CDR1 GTSNPN and CDR2 SVGIG (reference sequence).

This clonotype came up a few times. V usage is TRBV29-1 and J usage is TRBJ2-5, with a weak D call TRBD2 (5 bases). Germline V lookup: CDR1 SQVTM, CDR2 ANQGSEA. CDR3 length equals 11 residues. V was shortened by 4 bases and J by 5 bases, with 8 bases between the two germline ends. The CDR3 protein is CSVGGLETQYF. The CDR3 nucleotides read TGCAGCGTTGGCGGGTTGGAGACCCAGTACTTC.

This clonotype was seen repeatedly, ten times or more. The rearrangement uses TRBV27 and TRBJ1-1; 9 nucleotides line up with TRBD1. The CDR3 consists of 15 residues. V gave up 3 bases and J gave up 3 bases; unmatched junction bases: 5. Germline V gene lookup returns CDR1 MNHEY and CDR2 SMNVEV (reference sequence). The CDR3 loop is CASSFGGQGHTEAFF. In DNA, the CDR3 is TGTGCCAGCAGTTTTGGAGGACAGGGGCACACTGAAGCTTTCTTT.

This clonotype came up once. The CDR3 loop reads CASSLGLGETQYF. In nucleotides, the CDR3 is TGTGCCAGCAGCTTAGGGCTCGGAGAGACCCAGTACTTC. V usage is TRBV11-2 and J usage is TRBJ2-5; D uncertain. Per the germline V gene, CDR1 is SGHAT and CDR2 is FQNNGV. Trimming shortened V by 1 base and J by 4 bases, and 7 bases separated the two germline ends. This CDR3 is built from 13 residues.

The V call is TRBV7-8, the J call TRBJ1-5, with D maybe TRBD1 (6 bases). This CDR3 is 16 amino acids long. From germline, CDR1 is SGHVS and CDR2 FQNEAQ. V was pared by 4 bases and J by 0 bases, with 13 bases between. CDR3 coding DNA: TGTGCCAGCAGCTCTATGGACAGAAATAGCAATCAGCCCCAGCATTTT. Its translation is CASSSMDRNSNQPQHF.

The chain uses TRBV6-5 and TRBJ2-1; D possibly matches TRBD1 or TRBD2 (5 bases each). V was clipped by 0 bases and J by 3 bases, with 9 bases between them. The germline CDR1 and CDR2 sequences are MNHEY and SVGAGI. This CDR3 comprises 15 residues. The CDR3 loop is CASSYSGDHYNEQFF. The CDR3 nucleotides are TGTGCCAGCAGTTACTCAGGGGACCACTACAATGAGCAGTTCTTC.

Ten or more counts support this clonotype. The CDR3 loop reads CSARPVTSGMGEQYF. In DNA form, the CDR3 reads TGCAGTGCTAGACCCGTAACTAGCGGCATGGGCGAGCAGTACTTC. The V call is TRBV20-1, the J call TRBJ2-7; 8 bases match TRBD2. The CDR3 has 15 amino acids. V trimming: 2 bases; J trimming: 6 bases; junction bases outside the gene matches: 12. The germline CDR1 and CDR2 sequences are DFQATT and SNEGSKA (reference sequence).

This clonotype was detected ten times or more. The chain links TRBV4-1 to TRBJ2-1, with TRBD2 identical over 8 bases. V lost 4 bases and J lost 0; bases outside the gene matches: 8. The CDR3 is 17 residues long. In germline, CDR1 is MGHRA, CDR2 YSYEKL. This chain's CDR3 is CASSPSGGRSSYNEQFF. The CDR3, as DNA: TGCGCCAGCAGCCCTTCGGGAGGGAGGAGCTCCTACAATGAGCAGTTCTTC.

This clonotype was picked up a small number of times. This chain uses TRBV9 with TRBJ2-7; 7 positions match TRBD1. V lost 0 bases and J lost 2; bases outside the gene matches: 5. The CDR3 is 15 amino acids. Per the germline V gene, CDR1 is SGDLS and CDR2 is YYNGEE. In DNA, the CDR3 is TGTGCCAGCAGCGTAGCCCCAGGGACAGCCTACGAGCAGTACTTC. This encodes CASSVAPGTAYEQYF.

In its sample, this clonotype was seen many times. V usage is TRBV3-1 and J usage is TRBJ1-6, with D maybe TRBD1 (6 bases). Germline values: CDR1 LGHDT, CDR2 YNNKEL (reference sequence). The V and J ends lost 4 bases and 6 bases respectively, with 22 bases between them. This CDR3 contains 18 residues. CDR3 residues: CASSPSRSQGQLNSPLHF. As DNA, the CDR3 is TGTGCCAGCAGCCCCTCGAGATCCCAGGGGCAGCTTAATTCACCCCTCCACTTT.

This clonotype was counted at least ten times. The chain combines TRBV20-1 with TRBJ1-5, with TRBD1 matching 7 bases. After removal of 6 bases from V and 2 bases from J, the junction contained 4 bases not matched to a gene. Germline values: CDR1 DFQATT, CDR2 SNEGSKA (reference sequence). The CDR3 loop spans 13 amino acids. Written as DNA, the CDR3 is TGCAGTGCGTATACAGGGGGCAATCAGCCCCAGCATTTT. It codes for CSAYTGGNQPQHF.

The chain is built from TRBV12-3 or TRBV12-4 and TRBJ2-7; weak D call: TRBD2 (5 bases). Deletions cut 5 bases from V and 0 bases from J, with 11 bases between. This CDR3 contains 14 residues. CDR3 DNA: TGTGCCAGCAGTCCAGGACTCTTCTCCTACGAGCAGTACTTC. Protein product: CASSPGLFSYEQYF.

This clonotype was seen ten or more times. The V and J genes are TRBV7-3 and TRBJ2-2; no clear D gene. V shed 0 bases and J shed 7 bases, with 6 bases lying between them. The CDR3 totals 13 residues. Germline CDR1 is SGHTA and CDR2 is FQGTGA. CDR3 residues: CASSLTGFGELFF. The CDR3 nucleotides read TGTGCCAGCAGCTTAACAGGGTTCGGGGAGCTGTTTTTT.

This clonotype showed up many times. The CDR3 region is CASSSEVYNEQFF. The CDR3, as DNA: TGTGCCAGCAGTTCCGAGGTCTACAATGAGCAGTTCTTC. This rearrangement joins TRBV12-3 or TRBV12-4 to TRBJ2-1; D gene unclear. This CDR3 is 13 amino acids long. V dropped 4 bases and J dropped 3 bases, with 7 bases sitting between them.